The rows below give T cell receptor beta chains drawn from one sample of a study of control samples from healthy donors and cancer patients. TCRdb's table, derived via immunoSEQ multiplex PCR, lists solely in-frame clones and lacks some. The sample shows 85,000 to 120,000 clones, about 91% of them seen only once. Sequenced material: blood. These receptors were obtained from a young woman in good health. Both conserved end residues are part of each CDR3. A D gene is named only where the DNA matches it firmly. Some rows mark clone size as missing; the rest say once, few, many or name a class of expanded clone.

TGTGCCAACGGGGGGAGTCCTAATGAAAAACTGTTTTTT	CANGGSPNEKLFF	TRBV2	TRBJ1-4	-	-
TGTGCCAGCAGTGCGGGTCAAGAGGGCAATCAGCCCCAGCATTTT	CASSAGQEGNQPQHF	TRBV2	TRBJ1-5	-	once
TGTGCCAGCAGCATCGACAGGGGACAAAACACTGAAGCTTTCTTT	CASSIDRGQNTEAFF	TRBV9	TRBJ1-1	TRBD1	-
TGTGCCAGCAGTTTGGGCGGCCATGGCTACACCTTC	CASSLGGHGYTF	TRBV28	TRBJ1-2	-	-
TGTGCCTGGAGTCTTGGGACGGCTCAAGAGACCCAGTACTTC	CAWSLGTAQETQYF	TRBV30	TRBJ2-5	-	few
TGTGCCTGGACGCCCTCCTCGACAGGGGCTGAAGCTTTCTTT	CAWTPSSTGAEAFF	TRBV30	TRBJ1-1	TRBD1	-
TGTGCCAGCAGCGCGGGACAGGCGGCTGAAGCTTTCTTT	CASSAGQAAEAFF	TRBV5-6	TRBJ1-1	TRBD1	-
TGTGCCAGCAGCAAAGTTGCCATGTCCTACTCTGGGGCCAACGTCCTGACTTTC	CASSKVAMSYSGANVLTF	TRBV21-1	TRBJ2-6	-	-
TGTGCCAGCAGCTTAGTACCACAGGGCAATTCACCCCTCCACTTT	CASSLVPQGNSPLHF	TRBV7-8	TRBJ1-6	-	-
TGTGCCAGCAGTACCTACATAGTTTCGGAGACCCAGTACTTC	CASSTYIVSETQYF	TRBV28	TRBJ2-5	-	-
TGCGCCAGCAGTGAGTCCGGTCATCTGTACTTC	CASSESGHLYF	TRBV10-2	TRBJ2-7	-	-
TGTGCCAGCAGCCACCTTCTGCAGTGGGGCACTGAAGCTTTCTTT	CASSHLLQWGTEAFF	TRBV3-1/TRBV3-2	TRBJ1-1	-	-